This T cell receptor (beta chain) appears in the sequencing data of a study of monozygotic twins with inflammatory bowel disease (dated by TCRdb to about 2019). Background on the whole study: The full study comprised 28 monozygotic twin pairs: nine German pairs (four IBD-concordant, five IBD-discordant) and 19 IBD-discordant Danish pairs. The search for disease-associated traits relied mainly on comparing IBD patients with their genetically identical healthy co-twins within discordant pairs. Each individual had, on average, about 151 000 unique TCRalpha sequences and 181 000 unique TCRbeta sequences available for analysis.

To note about this clonotype: This clone's antigen is unknown.

Library generation was performed with 5' RACE. Each TCR library was prepared from about 3.5 ug of total RNA. For each sample, cDNA synthesis with SMARTScribe reverse transcriptase was split into eight separate reactions. During cDNA synthesis, template switching introduced unique molecular identifiers that contained a 6-nucleotide sample barcode. Amplification of TCRalpha and TCRbeta cDNA involved two nested PCRs of approximately 17 and 9 cycles, and each PCR was followed by bead purification. Before amplification, cDNA was treated with uracil DNA-glycosylase and purified using the QIAquick PCR purification kit. In the second PCR, Illumina TruSeq-compatible adapters and sample-specific barcodes were added. TapeStation and Qubit were used to check library quality and concentration, and about 5.2 ng of each library went into the pool. The pooled libraries were sequenced with 2 x 100 bp reads and custom sequencing primers on an Illumina HiSeq2500 single-index Rapid Run. As for the original processing: MiGEC version 1.2.6 was used for UMI-based consensus assembly to correct PCR and sequencing errors. MiXCR version 2.1.1 was used for V(D)J alignment, clonotype assembly and CDR3 extraction. To normalise gene usage, clonotype sharing and MAIT/NKT TCR abundance, the analysis used the top 1000, 10 000 and 20 000 clonotypes per sample. Diversity was computed as the inverse Simpson index with the vegan R package after downsampling to 27 000 UMIs. Paired Mann-Whitney U tests were applied to discordant twin pairs, with Benjamini-Hochberg correction for multiple testing. TCRdb reprocessed the reads and assigns one entry to each CDR3 protein sequence, leaving out DNA. These V and J calls rely on TCRdb rather than the paper's analysis. The sample's clone listing holds roughly 100,000 distinct CDR3 sequences. The ten largest clonotypes hold more than 1.5% of the sample.

CDR1 and CDR2, per the germline V gene (reference sequence), are LNHDA and SQIVND. From cysteine to phenylalanine, the CDR3 is 21 amino acids long. No DNA is given. On the study overall, not on this receptor specifically: Repertoire similarity did not differ between concordant and discordant twins, possibly due to limited statistical power. Because patients were on differing immunosuppressive treatments, the repertoires may have picked up extra background noise and inter-individual variability. IBD patients had lower TCRbeta repertoire diversity, measured by the inverse Simpson index, than their healthy co-twins. The analysis was unable to tell different T cell subtypes apart. The results gave no support for a single strong signal or clonotype linked to IBD. IBD patients shared fewer clonotypes with other individuals than healthy twins did, most markedly in patients showing signs of disease activity.

From each donor, an approximately 2.5 ml peripheral blood sample was drawn into PAXgene tubes and stored at -80 degrees C. Total RNA was isolated from whole blood with the PAXgene blood miRNA kit on an automated QIAcube, without T cell sorting. Peripheral blood from monozygotic twin pairs who were concordant or discordant for inflammatory bowel disease underwent deep TCRalpha and TCRbeta repertoire profiling using unique molecular barcoding. For every twin pair, smoking habits were documented, and each individual was categorised as a current, former or never smoker. The sample taken for sequencing was blood. This TCR was sampled from a human donor with ulcerative colitis or Crohn's disease, or a healthy co-twin of an affected twin (not recorded which). Here the chain combines TRBV19 and TRBJ2-1; the TRBD2 assignment by TCRdb is unverifiable without DNA. The encoded CDR3 is CASSPRPPAGGIMSSYNEQFF.